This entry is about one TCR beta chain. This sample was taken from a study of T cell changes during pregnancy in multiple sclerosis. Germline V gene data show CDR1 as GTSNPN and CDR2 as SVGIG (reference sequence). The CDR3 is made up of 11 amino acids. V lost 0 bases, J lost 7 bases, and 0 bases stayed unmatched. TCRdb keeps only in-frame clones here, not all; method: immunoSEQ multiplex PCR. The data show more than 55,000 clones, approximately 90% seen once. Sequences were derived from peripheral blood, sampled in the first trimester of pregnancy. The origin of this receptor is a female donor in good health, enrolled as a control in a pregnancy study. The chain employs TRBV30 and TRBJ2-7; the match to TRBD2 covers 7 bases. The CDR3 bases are TGTGCCTGGAGTGTCGGGGGGGAGCAGTACTTC. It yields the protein CAWSVGGEQYF.